This is a list of T cell receptor beta chains from one sample in a study of CD8 T cells in Susac syndrome. TCRdb fed the immunoSEQ multiplex PCR reads into MiXCR, producing one record per CDR3 protein. The sample consists of 130,000 to 150,000 distinct CDR3 sequences, approximately 94% of them appearing once. Sample: CD4+ T cells from PBMCs. The receptors stem from a human donor in good health. Both conserved end residues are part of each CDR3.

V gene: TRBV12-3/TRBV12-4; J gene: TRBJ2-6; CDR3 protein: CAIRPRGTANVLTF
V gene: TRBV5-1; J gene: TRBJ2-3; CDR3 protein: CASSLLGHYTDTQYF
V gene: TRBV9; J gene: TRBJ2-2; CDR3 protein: CASSVAATGELFF
V gene: TRBV19; J gene: TRBJ1-5; CDR3 protein: CASSKEISQPQHF
V gene: TRBV30; J gene: TRBJ2-3; CDR3 protein: CACTKILGTQYF
V gene: TRBV3-1; J gene: TRBJ2-3; CDR3 protein: CASSPKGRSSGIHRGTQYF
V gene: TRBV9; J gene: TRBJ2-7; CDR3 protein: CASSVQADPYEQYF
V gene: TRBV5-1; J gene: TRBJ2-2; CDR3 protein: CASSSSGPNTGELFF
V gene: TRBV5-6; J gene: TRBJ1-1; CDR3 protein: CASSQTRTEAFF
V gene: TRBV30; J gene: TRBJ1-1; CDR3 protein: CAWSWVSFYTEAFF
V gene: TRBV28; J gene: TRBJ1-2; CDR3 protein: CASSLTGGGYGYTF
V gene: TRBV29-1; J gene: TRBJ1-2; CDR3 protein: CSVEDPGGYTF
V gene: TRBV5-4; J gene: TRBJ1-2; CDR3 protein: CASSPDRYGYTF
V gene: TRBV7-8; J gene: TRBJ2-2; CDR3 protein: CASSSARDFLGGELFF
V gene: TRBV29-1; J gene: TRBJ1-1; CDR3 protein: CSVGGGRGTEAFF
V gene: TRBV14; J gene: TRBJ2-3; CDR3 protein: CASSPSSANSDTQYF
V gene: TRBV30; J gene: TRBJ2-2; CDR3 protein: CAWRRWNTGELFF
V gene: TRBV5-1; J gene: TRBJ1-1; CDR3 protein: CASSSDRARGLGNTEAFF
V gene: TRBV28; J gene: TRBJ2-3; CDR3 protein: CASSPSGTSGTDTQYF
V gene: TRBV2; J gene: TRBJ2-7; CDR3 protein: CATQGRAYEQYF
V gene: TRBV3-1; J gene: TRBJ2-2; CDR3 protein: CASLGSENTGELLF
V gene: TRBV2; J gene: TRBJ1-1; CDR3 protein: CASSDRDTEAFF
V gene: TRBV3-1; J gene: TRBJ1-1; CDR3 protein: CATSQFRRTAGSEAFF
V gene: TRBV19; J gene: TRBJ2-5; CDR3 protein: CASSTGQGQETQYF
V gene: TRBV27; J gene: TRBJ2-5; CDR3 protein: CASSYTGFQRETQYF
V gene: TRBV7-2; J gene: TRBJ2-3; CDR3 protein: CASSLGGLYTSGFTDTQYF
V gene: TRBV12-3/TRBV12-4; J gene: TRBJ1-2; CDR3 protein: CASSGQGHYGYTF
V gene: TRBV25-1; J gene: TRBJ1-5; CDR3 protein: CASSEPTGARYSNQPQHF
V gene: TRBV28; J gene: TRBJ1-5; CDR3 protein: CASSPGQGISQPQHF
V gene: TRBV12-3/TRBV12-4; J gene: TRBJ2-5; CDR3 protein: CASSTTSVQETQYF
V gene: TRBV7-9; J gene: TRBJ1-2; CDR3 protein: CASSLNNYGYTF
V gene: TRBV3-1; J gene: TRBJ2-1; CDR3 protein: CASSVGNEQFF
V gene: TRBV3-1; J gene: TRBJ2-1; CDR3 protein: CASSRVIRRGSYNEQFF
V gene: TRBV25-1; J gene: TRBJ1-2; CDR3 protein: CASSERAKGGYTF
V gene: TRBV6-1; J gene: TRBJ1-1; CDR3 protein: CASRRTGGTEAFF
V gene: TRBV18; J gene: TRBJ1-1; CDR3 protein: CASSPTYRGDTEAFF
V gene: TRBV29-1; J gene: TRBJ2-3; CDR3 protein: CSARGPVLTDTQYF
V gene: TRBV4-2; J gene: TRBJ2-7; CDR3 protein: CASSQDTASGKYEQYF
V gene: TRBV5-1; J gene: TRBJ2-5; CDR3 protein: CASSPQAAVQETQYF
V gene: TRBV7-8; J gene: TRBJ2-7; CDR3 protein: CASSHPSFPYEQYF
V gene: TRBV30; J gene: TRBJ1-5; CDR3 protein: CAWSVGGKQPQHF
V gene: TRBV9; J gene: TRBJ2-2; CDR3 protein: CASSVVGGRRTGELFF
V gene: TRBV19; J gene: TRBJ2-2; CDR3 protein: CASSTGATGELFF
V gene: TRBV5-4; J gene: TRBJ2-4; CDR3 protein: CASTSWGGSRNIQYF
V gene: TRBV28; J gene: TRBJ2-3; CDR3 protein: CASTPTSGRPGIDTQYF
V gene: TRBV19; J gene: TRBJ2-3; CDR3 protein: CASSMSRRGNTDTQYF
V gene: TRBV24-1; J gene: TRBJ2-3; CDR3 protein: CATSDPRDGYTDTQYF
V gene: TRBV10-3; J gene: TRBJ2-7; CDR3 protein: CAISDGGVPYEQYF
V gene: TRBV5-1; J gene: TRBJ2-1; CDR3 protein: CASSLDLAGGQFF
V gene: TRBV19; J gene: TRBJ2-4; CDR3 protein: CASSVTGGLQYF
V gene: TRBV18; J gene: TRBJ2-7; CDR3 protein: CASSQDRDGYEQYF
V gene: TRBV18; J gene: TRBJ2-7; CDR3 protein: CASSPGDKQYF
V gene: TRBV6-5; J gene: TRBJ1-2; CDR3 protein: CASSLGGLYGYTF